This TCR beta chain emerged from a study of post-analysis software for immune sequencing data (dated by TCRdb to 2015 to 2017). Context from the whole study: Disease courses on record covered relapsing-remitting, secondary progressive and progressive-relapsing multiple sclerosis, though some patients had no subtype annotation. The patient repertoires were compared against approximately ten previously published healthy control repertoires obtained from donors aged 6 to 25 years. A subset of samples was prepared in parallel using single-end sample barcoding, then pooled and co-amplified after Illumina adapter ligation.

V and J lose 3 bases and 6 bases, and a span of 8 bases separates them. The germline V gene gives CDR1 as MGHDK and CDR2 as SYGVNS. Reading from cysteine to phenylalanine, the CDR3 counts 12 amino acids. The retained sequence is limited to the CDR3, 36 bases, with the frame set at the first base. What the research found in general, with its limitations: Patients showed significantly higher frequencies than controls for several TRBV segments, among them TRBV5-6, TRBV5-1 and TRBV20-1. Compared with controls, multiple sclerosis patients had significantly lower normalized Chao1 diversity, a finding suggesting substantial peripheral T-cell clonal expansion. Strong co-clustering of samples prepared in the same batch was shown by direct clustering with F measure, prompting a batch-effect correction. The multiple sclerosis patient group was slightly younger than the control group.

To demonstrate the VDJtools post-analysis software, TCR beta repertoires were profiled from the peripheral blood of about a dozen young patients with multiple sclerosis. The multiple sclerosis patients were children and adolescents ranging in age from 6 to 15 years. As for this clonotype: Its antigen specificity is not known. The record has no base qualities; no much larger clone is one base away.

Library construction relied on PCR. The sequencing machine was an Illumina HiSeq 2500. To reduce PCR and sequencing biases, unique molecular identifiers were built into the TCR beta cDNA libraries. Some 500,000 cDNA molecules were obtained per 1 to 10 million input T cells, so each molecule approximated one T cell. The patient libraries were prepared and sequenced using the same protocol as the earlier healthy control dataset. Samples belonging to the same batch were prepared together, multiplexed and sequenced on a shared HiSeq lane. As for the original processing: MIGEC handled the raw barcoded reads, throwing out single-read molecular identifier groups before consensus assembly and CDR3 extraction. Clonotype tables were post-analysed with VDJtools, and diversity was normalized by down-sampling all datasets to the smallest sample size. In repertoire overlap clustering, CDR3 amino acid sequences, but not nucleotide sequences, were matched to correct batch-related cross-sample contamination. Starting from the raw public reads, TCRdb applied fastp trimming at Q25, assembled clones with MiXCR and retained in-frame beta chains. Each CDR3 protein appears once, grouped with its most common genes and DNA. The V and J calls follow TCRdb's processing rather than the paper's. The sample table shows 550,000 to 700,000 distinct CDR3 sequences, and about 40% are seen once. Over 1.5% of the sample rests with the top ten.

The chain is made from TRBV25-1 and TRBJ1-1; there is no confident call for the D gene. Input material: blood. This TCR was sampled from a girl aged 10-17 years with multiple sclerosis. The CDR3 corresponds to CASSEQWSEAFF. The bases read TGTGCCAGCAGTGAGCAGTGGTCTGAAGCTTTCTTT.